This entry is about one TCR beta chain. CDR3 length: 15 residues. Germline V gene lookup returns CDR1 SGHDT and CDR2 YYEEEE. Trimming shortened V by 1 base and J by 3 bases, and 10 bases separated the two germline ends. The data were obtained in a study of blood T cell repertoires in COVID-19. This table comes from immunoSEQ multiplex PCR, and its TCRdb copy is limited to in-frame clones, with some not included. The sample comprises a few hundred thousand clones, around 87% of which are singletons, and about 10% rests with the top ten. Sequenced input: peripheral blood. This TCR was recovered from a woman in her 50s with COVID-19, enrolled during active disease. V and J are TRBV5-6 and TRBJ2-2; D possibly corresponds to TRBD1 (6 bases). The CDR3: CASSLYRADTGELFF. DNA for the CDR3: TGTGCCAGCAGCTTGTACAGGGCGGACACCGGGGAGCTGTTTTTT.